The next 20 T cell receptor beta chains were all read from a single sample in a study of OX40 agonist ivuxolimab in advanced cancers. Here immunoSEQ multiplex PCR was the method, and the copy in TCRdb shows in-frame clones only, minus some. The sample holds over 45,000 clones, about four fifths seen once. Specimen: CD4+ or CD8+ T cells sorted from blood, collected in a trial of the OX40 agonist ivuxolimab. These receptors were collected from an adult with an advanced solid tumor such as melanoma, head and neck, liver or kidney cancer.

This clone was detected a few times. The rearrangement joins TRBV7-8 to TRBJ2-3; a possible D gene is TRBD1 (7 bases). V lost 2 bases and J lost 4, with 13 bases in between. This CDR3 comprises 15 residues. Germline values: CDR1 SGHVS, CDR2 FQNEAQ. The CDR3 DNA follows: TGTGCCAGCAGCTTACAGGGCAGGGGGGCAGATACGCAGTATTTT. The encoded protein is CASSLQGRGADTQYF.

This chain joins TRBV6-1 and TRBJ1-6; D unresolved. CDR1 and CDR2 from the germline V gene are MNHNS and SASEGT. With 3 bases removed from V and 10 bases from J, the gap between germline ends came to 7 bases. CDR3 length equals 12 residues. The CDR3 spells CASSDFGSPLHF. The CDR3, as DNA: TGTGCCAGCAGTGATTTTGGGTCACCCCTCCACTTT.

The chain is built from TRBV11-2 and TRBJ1-4; the D is unclear. The germline CDR1 and CDR2 sequences are SGHAT and FQNNGV. CDR3 length: 16 residues. V shed 4 bases and J shed 4 bases, with 16 bases lying between them. Here the CDR3 DNA reads TGTGCCAGCAGCTGGGTGGGCGGCGGGCTTAATGAAAAACTGTTTTTT. Residues: CASSWVGGGLNEKLFF.

The chain's CDR3 is CASSQVDTYTEAFF. In nucleotides, the CDR3 is TGCGCCAGCAGCCAGGTTGACACATACACTGAAGCTTTCTTT. This chain joins TRBV4-1 and TRBJ1-1; D is unresolved. CDR3 length: 14 residues. The germline V gene has CDR1 MGHRA and CDR2 YSYEKL. Trimming pared 3 bases from V and 3 bases from J, leaving 11 bases between.

This chain connects TRBV6-5 to TRBJ2-2; TRBD1 matches 7 bases. V dropped 6 bases and J dropped 1; count of bases not matched to a gene: 5. The germline CDR1 and CDR2 sequences are MNHEY and SVGAGI. The CDR3 has 15 amino acids. The CDR3: CASSPQGRNTGELFF. Written as DNA, the CDR3 is TGTGCCAGCAGCCCACAGGGGCGGAACACCGGGGAGCTGTTTTTT.

The chain carries TRBV23-1 and TRBJ1-1; D is unresolved. TRBV23-1 is placed among ORFs of uncertain function. V was shortened by 2 bases and J by 1 base, with 11 bases between the two germline ends. The CDR3 spans 15 residues. The CDR3 is CASSQPSHQNTEAFF. CDR3 bases: TGCGCCAGCAGTCAACCATCTCACCAGAACACTGAAGCTTTCTTT.

The genes are TRBV7-2 and TRBJ1-4; possible D gene TRBD1, 5 bases. Trimming removed 2 bases at V and 6 bases at J, with 13 bases between. The CDR3 consists of 15 residues. Per the germline V gene, CDR1 is SGHTA and CDR2 is FQGNSA. In DNA form, the CDR3 reads TGTGCCAGCAGCTTATTGGCCCGAGGGGATGAAAAACTGTTTTTT. Protein: CASSLLARGDEKLFF.

The gene calls are TRBV5-8 and TRBJ1-6; TRBD1 might be the D (6 bases). This CDR3 comprises 14 residues. Germline CDR1 is SGHTS and CDR2 is YDEGEE. The ends were cut back, 3 bases at V and 8 bases at J, with 12 bases in the middle. The chain's CDR3 is CASSSQGTYSPLHF. The CDR3 bases are TGTGCCAGCAGCTCACAGGGAACCTATTCACCCCTCCACTTT.

This rearrangement joins TRBV10-3 to TRBJ1-1; a weak D match, TRBD1 (5 bases). From germline, CDR1 is ENHRY and CDR2 SYGVKD. This CDR3 spans 13 amino acids. V lost 11 bases to trimming and J lost 0 bases, with 13 bases between them. CDR3 region: CAFRDPMNTEAFF. The CDR3 DNA is TGTGCCTTTCGGGACCCCATGAACACTGAAGCTTTCTTT.

The V gene is TRBV14, the J gene TRBJ2-1, with 8 bases lining up with TRBD1. The CDR3 has 14 amino acids. J lost 4 bases, V lost 6 bases, and 5 bases had no gene match. The germline V gene has CDR1 SGHDN and CDR2 FVKESK. This chain's CDR3 is CASRSGTGYNEQFF. CDR3 coding DNA: TGTGCCAGCAGGTCCGGGACAGGTTACAATGAGCAGTTCTTC.

As DNA, the CDR3 is TGTGCCAGCAGTGAAAATCCTGGCCTCGGGACGGAGACCCAGTACTTC. Its protein product is CASSENPGLGTETQYF. The chain recombines TRBV6-1 with TRBJ2-5, with D possibly being TRBD1 or TRBD2 (5 bases each). Germline V gene sequence: CDR1 MNHNS, CDR2 SASEGT. The CDR3 is 16 residues long. Between the trimmed V and J ends, which lost 2 bases and 5 bases, there was a span of 18 bases.

The CDR3 is CASSLVGYNEQFF. The CDR3 nucleotides are TGTGCCAGCAGCTTGGTCGGATACAATGAGCAGTTCTTC. The chain uses TRBV5-5 and TRBJ2-1; no reliable D call. V lost 0 bases, J lost 4 bases, and 5 bases lay in between. Germline V gene data show CDR1 as SGHKS and CDR2 as YYEKEE (reference sequence). CDR3 length equals 13 residues.

This clone occurred a few times. The chain employs TRBV27 and TRBJ2-5; perhaps TRBD2 as D (6 bases). The V end lost 2 bases, the J end lost 5 bases, and 15 bases lay between the germline ends. Germline V gene sequence: CDR1 MNHEY, CDR2 SMNVEV (reference sequence). The CDR3 runs 15 residues. The CDR3: CASSLGSGGVETQYF. As DNA, the CDR3 is TGTGCCAGCAGTTTAGGTTCTGGAGGGGTGGAGACCCAGTACTTC.

J is TRBJ1-5 and V is TRBV6-6, with D possibly TRBD1 on 5 matching bases. Germline V CDR1 and CDR2: MNHNY, SVGAGI (reference sequence). The CDR3 extends over 14 amino acids. The V end was cut by 10 bases, the J end by 2 bases, with 15 bases between. CDR3 in amino acids: CATRGTGGNQPQHF. In nucleotides, the CDR3 is TGTGCCACACGGGGTACAGGTGGCAATCAGCCCCAGCATTTT.

This chain links TRBV6-7 with TRBJ2-2, with 7 bases that match TRBD1. TRBV6-7 is classed as an ORF, of uncertain function. J lost 3 bases, V lost 7 bases, and 11 bases had no gene match. This CDR3 region has 16 residues. The CDR3 DNA follows: TGTGCCAGCACACTTGACAGGGCGGAGTACACCGGGGAGCTGTTTTTT. This gives the protein CASTLDRAEYTGELFF.

V usage is TRBV13 and J usage is TRBJ2-3, with 8 bases that match TRBD2. V lost 2 bases and J lost 4; bases outside the gene matches: 11. This CDR3 is built from 17 residues. Per germline, CDR1 PRHDT and CDR2 FYEKMQ (reference sequence). The CDR3 here is CASSLLQAGAWPDTQYF. CDR3 DNA sequence: TGTGCCAGCAGCTTATTGCAAGCGGGAGCTTGGCCAGATACGCAGTATTTT.

This chain links TRBV2 with TRBJ2-2; D tentatively reads TRBD1 or TRBD2 (5 bases each). The CDR3 contains 17 residues. Germline lookup yields CDR1 SNHLY and CDR2 FYNNEI. V was trimmed by 3 bases and J by 2 bases, leaving 16 bases between them. CDR3 amino acids: CASSDGSRGLNTGELFF. The CDR3 nucleotides are TGTGCCAGCAGTGATGGATCGAGGGGTCTTAACACCGGGGAGCTGTTTTTT.

This chain links TRBV7-9 with TRBJ2-7; the D gene is possibly TRBD2 (6 bases). The ends were cut back, 3 bases at V and 5 bases at J, with 14 bases in the middle. This CDR3 is built from 14 residues. Germline V CDR1 and CDR2: SEHNR, FQNEAQ (reference sequence). The CDR3 coding sequence is TGTGCCAGCAGCTTCTCTAGCGTCCAGGACGAGCAGTACTTC. Translation: CASSFSSVQDEQYF.

V gene TRBV4-2 combines with J gene TRBJ1-6; no reliable D call. Trimming took 0 bases from V and 6 from J, leaving 9 bases between them. Per the germline V gene, CDR1 is LGHNA and CDR2 is YNFKEQ. The CDR3 consists of 15 residues. The CDR3: CASSQEGQINSPLHF. The CDR3 DNA reads TGTGCCAGCAGCCAAGAGGGTCAGATTAATTCACCCCTCCACTTT.

Only a few counts were recorded for this clone. This chain links TRBV19 with TRBJ2-7; weak D call: TRBD2 (6 bases). This CDR3 region has 12 residues. V was clipped by 5 bases and J by 5 bases, with 10 bases between them. Germline values: CDR1 LNHDA, CDR2 SQIVND (reference sequence). Written as DNA, the CDR3 is TGTGCCAGTAGTCCCGGGGGAAACGAGCAGTACTTC. Its protein is CASSPGGNEQYF.